This T cell receptor (beta chain) was found in a study of blood T cell repertoires in COVID-19. Across the study: The origin of the acute and convalescent COVID-19 samples was the United States, Italy and Spain. In each case, the material was cDNA or gDNA derived from T cells, B-cell-depleted T cells, or PBMCs.

Study members were between roughly 18 and 89 years old and lived in 20 to 30 US regions. This CDR3 is 14 amino acids long. CDR1 is MNHEY, CDR2 SMNVEV, per germline (reference sequence). V lost 0 bases and J 4 bases, leaving 9 bases between the germline ends. Original processing methods: Using reference gene primer amplification, nucleated cell counts were estimated. Generated by immunoSEQ multiplex PCR, the TCRdb table keeps only in-frame clones and is missing some. The DNA was the basis for D and trimming; V, J and clone size are from that table. Among around 85,000 clones listed, 80% to 90% were seen once. The sample holds one count of this clone.

The J gene is TRBJ1-1, the V gene TRBV27, with D possibly TRBD1 on 6 matching bases. The sequence derives from a woman between 50 and 59 years old with acute COVID-19. The sample taken for sequencing was PBMCs or T cells enriched from blood (not recorded which). The CDR3 DNA sequence: TGTGCCAGCAGTTTATCGGGGGCTATCACTGAAGCTTTCTTT. It translates to CASSLSGAITEAFF.